A single sample is the source of the 12 T cell receptor beta chains below, sequenced in a study of T cell changes during pregnancy in multiple sclerosis. Sequencing was performed with immunoSEQ multiplex PCR; in TCRdb, only in-frame clones are kept and a portion is missing. The sample holds tens of thousands of clones, about 93% seen once. The input for sequencing was peripheral blood, taken in the third trimester of pregnancy. The receptors stem from a female donor in good health, enrolled as a control in a pregnancy study.

This clone was found once. The chain recombines TRBV4-3 with TRBJ2-7, with 7 positions matching TRBD1. The CDR3 has 14 amino acids. The J segment lost 6 bases and the V segment lost 4 bases, leaving 9 bases of the junction unmatched. CDR1 is LGHNA, CDR2 YSLEER, per germline. This CDR3 reads CASSLDRTRGEQYF. CDR3 DNA: TGCGCCAGCAGCCTGGACAGGACCCGGGGCGAGCAGTACTTC.

The chain has TRBV7-3 and TRBJ2-5, with 9 bases matching TRBD2. V was clipped by 5 bases and J by 5 bases; unmatched bases: 9. The CDR3 consists of 15 residues. Looked up from germline, CDR1 is SGHTA and CDR2 is FQGTGA. CDR3: CASSLRGGAAETQYF. The CDR3 DNA follows: TGTGCCAGCAGCCTCCGCGGGGGGGCAGCGGAGACCCAGTACTTC.

The V gene is TRBV7-3, the J gene TRBJ2-7; 7 bases are shared with TRBD2. The V gene's germline CDR1 is SGHTA and CDR2 FQGTGA. Trimming at V came to 6 bases and at J to 5 bases, leaving 13 bases not matched to a gene. The CDR3 has 15 amino acids. In nucleotides, the CDR3 is TGTGCCAGCAGTTCTGGCGGGGGACTCCCACACGAGCAGTACTTC. Protein product: CASSSGGGLPHEQYF.

The chain couples TRBV28 to TRBJ2-7; TRBD1 matches at 7 bases. Germline CDR1 reads MDHEN; CDR2 reads SYDVKM. The CDR3 sequence is 13 residues long. J lost 4 bases, V lost 10 bases, and 10 bases had no gene match. In nucleotides, the CDR3 is TGTGCCACCCTCAACAGGGGAACGTACGAGCAGTACTTC. Translating gives CATLNRGTYEQYF. Complete variable domain (other parts from reference TRBV28 and TRBJ2-7): DVKVTQSSRYLVKRTGEKVFLECVQDMDHENMFWYRQDPGLGLRLIYFSYDVKMKEKGDIPEGYSVSREKKERFSLILESASTNQTSMYLCATLNRGTYEQYFGPGTRLTVT.

In this sample, this clone turned up a few times. V is TRBV28 and J is TRBJ2-7, with D possibly matching TRBD1 (5 bases). The germline V and J ends were trimmed by 6 bases and 6 bases, with 15 bases remaining between them. CDR3 length equals 13 residues. The germline V gene has CDR1 MDHEN and CDR2 SYDVKM. The CDR3 is CASRGRVAREQYF. CDR3 bases: TGTGCCAGCAGGGGCAGGGTCGCCCGCGAGCAGTACTTC.

The V and J genes are TRBV5-4 and TRBJ1-2; 7 nucleotides line up with TRBD1. J gave up 6 bases and V 4 bases, and 12 bases lay outside the gene matches. Germline V gene sequence: CDR1 SGHNT, CDR2 YYREEE (reference sequence). This CDR3 is built from 15 residues. The chain's CDR3 is CASSPPDDRVDGYTF. CDR3 coding DNA: TGTGCCAGCAGCCCCCCTGACGACAGGGTAGATGGCTACACCTTC.

The V call is TRBV10-3, the J call TRBJ1-5; D possibly corresponds to TRBD1 (5 bases). Trimming stripped 3 bases from V and 3 bases from J, with 12 bases between. The CDR3 runs to 15 residues. The germline gives CDR1 ENHRY, CDR2 SYGVKD. In DNA, the CDR3 is TGTGCCATCAGTGATAGTAGGGGATTCAATCAGCCCCAGCATTTT. As protein: CAISDSRGFNQPQHF.

This chain uses TRBV7-6 with TRBJ1-1; D gene ambiguous. V was trimmed by 5 bases and J by 4 bases, leaving 20 bases between them. CDR1 is SGHVS and CDR2 is FNYEAQ in the germline V gene. The CDR3 is made up of 16 amino acids. CDR3 nucleotide sequence: TGTGCCAGCAGCCGAAGGCCCGACCTAGGATCCACTGAAGCTTTCTTT. It codes for CASSRRPDLGSTEAFF.

The rearrangement joins TRBV4-3 to TRBJ2-3, with 8 bases that match TRBD2. The CDR3 is 17 residues long. The V and J ends lost 6 bases and 2 bases, in that order; junction bases with no gene match: 13. CDR1 and CDR2 from the germline V gene are LGHNA and YSLEER. The CDR3 DNA follows: TGCGCCAGCAGTCGTTCCCCTGGCGGGGGGATCACAGATACGCAGTATTTT. Translated, it gives CASSRSPGGGITDTQYF.

This rearrangement joins TRBV27 to TRBJ1-2, with D hard to call. The CDR3 loop spans 14 amino acids. Germline values: CDR1 MNHEY, CDR2 SMNVEV (reference sequence). The V end lost 6 bases, the J end lost 0 bases, and 11 bases lay between the germline ends. The CDR3 region has the DNA TGTGCCAGCAGCCGGGTCAGCCCTAACTATGGCTACACCTTC. Amino acid sequence: CASSRVSPNYGYTF.

The chain employs TRBV10-3 and TRBJ1-1; 12 bases fit TRBD1. The germline gives CDR1 ENHRY, CDR2 SYGVKD. V lost 6 bases and J lost 0; bases outside the gene matches: 5. The CDR3 runs 16 residues. In DNA form, the CDR3 reads TGTGCCATCAGCCCCGGGACAGGGGGCATGAACACTGAAGCTTTCTTT. This translates into CAISPGTGGMNTEAFF.

This rearrangement joins TRBV4-3 to TRBJ1-2, with 7 bases fitting TRBD1. CDR3 length: 17 amino acids. The V segment lost 0 bases and the J segment 0 bases; nucleotides outside the gene matches: 7. The germline V gene has CDR1 LGHNA and CDR2 YSLEER. In nucleotides, the CDR3 is TGCGCCAGCAGCCAAGATGCCGGGGGACAGACTAACTATGGCTACACCTTC. It encodes CASSQDAGGQTNYGYTF.